This TCR beta chain is from a study of cytomegalovirus exposure and HLA in healthy donors. The primer mix had 60 Vbeta and 13 Jbeta primers. The assay was immunoSEQ multiplex PCR, and TCRdb's table has in-frame clones only and misses some. This sample carries approximately 190,000 clones, 83% of them seen once, and the ten largest clones take 1.7%. Turning to this clone: No antigen is known for it.

General study findings and limits: Near-uniform donor sequencing depth was presumed by presence/absence analyses. The availability of immune exposure information extended only to CMV serostatus.

The CDR3 totals 14 residues. V lost 5 bases to trimming and J lost 4 bases; unmatched junction nucleotides: 7. Germline CDR1 is MDHEN and CDR2 is SYDVKM. This receptor was obtained from a man in his forties or fifties in good health and CMV-seropositive. The sequenced material came from PBMCs. The chain is built from TRBV28 and TRBJ1-2, with 7 bases lining up with TRBD1. The CDR3 sequence: CASSPTGLLYGYTF. DNA for the CDR3: TGTGCCAGCAGTCCGACAGGGCTCCTCTATGGCTACACCTTC.